These 19 T cell receptor beta chains came from one sample sequenced in a study of CD8+CD57+ T cells in acquired aplastic anemia. Sequencing was done on patients that had shown CD8+CD57+ cell expansion by flow cytometry. CDR3 and TCR beta VDJ profiling relied on a genomic DNA template. From the reads, TCRdb called clonotypes with MiXCR, one entry per CDR3 protein. Of some 200,000 distinct CDR3 sequences detected, around 48% appear once; the ten largest clones hold about 2%. The source material was sorted CD4+, CD8+, or CD8+CD57+ T cells (not recorded which) from PBMCs. Receptors originate from a human donor with aplastic anemia.

This clonotype was counted once. The chain uses TRBV9 and TRBJ2-3; TRBD2 might be the D (5 bases). This CDR3 contains 14 residues. Trimming pared 7 bases from V and 1 base from J, leaving 13 bases between. Germline values: CDR1 SGDLS, CDR2 YYNGEE. CDR3: CASSAGAGTDTQYF. The CDR3 nucleotides read TGTGCCAGCTCGGCGGGCGCCGGCACAGATACGCAGTATTTT.

This chain joins TRBV5-1 and TRBJ2-7, with D possibly TRBD1 on 5 matching bases. The CDR3 consists of 15 residues. CDR1 and CDR2 from the germline V gene are SGHRS and YFSETQ. Trimming pared 6 bases from V and 0 bases from J, leaving 16 bases between. The CDR3 protein is CASTRNRRSSYEQYF. In nucleotides, the CDR3 is TGCGCCAGCACCAGGAACAGGCGAAGCTCCTACGAGCAGTACTTC.

The chain joins TRBV10-3 to TRBJ1-6; D perhaps matches TRBD1 (5 bases). V lost 11 bases and J 6 bases, leaving 17 bases between the germline ends. The CDR3 loop spans 14 amino acids. CDR1 and CDR2 from the germline V gene are ENHRY and SYGVKD. CDR3 sequence (DNA): TGTGCCGGCTGGGGGGGAGAACGTAATTCACCCCTCCACTTT. The encoded protein is CAGWGGERNSPLHF.

V gene TRBV7-6 combines with J gene TRBJ2-7, with a tentative D call TRBD1 (5 bases). The CDR3 has 13 residues. Germline assignment: CDR1 SGHVS and CDR2 FNYEAQ. The ends were cut back, 2 bases at V and 4 bases at J, with 9 bases in the middle. The CDR3 region has the DNA TGTGCCAGCAGCTTACAGGGAATGTACGAGCAGTACTTC. Translating it yields CASSLQGMYEQYF.

The chain employs TRBV20-1 and TRBJ2-3; TRBD2 agrees at 15 bases. V lost 5 bases to trimming and J lost 5 bases; unmatched junction nucleotides: 14. This CDR3 has 18 amino acids. In germline, CDR1 is DFQATT, CDR2 SNEGSKA (reference sequence). CDR3 sequence reads: CSAARTSGRALAGDTQYF. DNA of the CDR3: TGCAGTGCTGCCCGGACTAGCGGGAGGGCCTTGGCTGGAGATACGCAGTATTTT.

This clonotype was observed a single time. This chain joins TRBV6-5 and TRBJ2-5; 7 positions agree with TRBD2. Germline V lookup: CDR1 MNHEY, CDR2 SVGAGI. The CDR3 consists of 16 residues. Trimming removed 4 bases from V and 1 base from J; junction bases left unmatched: 9. The CDR3 DNA reads as TGTGCCAGCAGTTCTTCCTCACTAGCGCTCCAAGAGACCCAGTACTTC. Translation gives CASSSSSLALQETQYF.

In this sample, this clonotype turned up many times. The rearrangement links TRBV7-6 to TRBJ2-3; perhaps TRBD2 as D (6 bases). The length of the CDR3 is 16 residues. V gave up 2 bases and J gave up 0 bases, with 12 bases separating them. Per the germline V gene, CDR1 is SGHVS and CDR2 is FNYEAQ. The CDR3 nucleotides read TGTGCCAGCAGCTTAATGGGCGGGAAGAGCACAGATACGCAGTATTTT. It encodes CASSLMGGKSTDTQYF.

This clonotype was counted many times. The gene calls are TRBV29-1 and TRBJ1-5; D possibly corresponds to TRBD1 (5 bases). The CDR3 length is 13 residues. The germline V gene encodes CDR1 SQVTM and CDR2 ANQGSEA. Trimming left V 4 bases short and J 7 bases short, with 14 bases between. CDR3 sequence reads: CSVVGQGDQPQHF. The CDR3 region has the DNA TGCAGCGTTGTAGGCCAGGGAGACCAGCCCCAGCATTTT.

This clonotype was picked up many times. For the CDR3, the DNA is TGCAGTGCTGCCCCCGCTGGGACAGAGTCCTACGAGCAGTACTTC. Protein product: CSAAPAGTESYEQYF. V usage is TRBV20-1 and J usage is TRBJ2-7; TRBD1 agrees at 7 bases. CDR1 is DFQATT, CDR2 SNEGSKA, per germline (reference sequence). V was clipped by 5 bases and J by 1 base; unmatched bases: 11. The CDR3 is 15 residues long.

The chain is built from TRBV29-1 and TRBJ1-6; the match to TRBD1 covers 10 bases. The V gene end was trimmed by 5 bases and the J gene end by 6 bases; junction bases not matched to a gene: 1. The CDR3 runs 13 residues. Per the germline V gene, CDR1 is SQVTM and CDR2 is ANQGSEA. The CDR3 spells CSVRTGGNSPLHF. In DNA form, the CDR3 reads TGCAGCGTTCGGACAGGGGGTAATTCACCCCTCCACTTT.

This clonotype was detected ten times or more. The chain is built from TRBV29-1 and TRBJ2-1; D remains ambiguous. Germline CDR1 SQVTM, CDR2 ANQGSEA. The CDR3 sequence is 12 residues long. The germline V and J ends were trimmed by 6 bases and 10 bases, with 16 bases remaining between them. CDR3 protein: CSVFTALGEQFF. The CDR3 DNA reads as TGCAGCGTCTTCACAGCCCTAGGGGAGCAGTTCTTC.

This clonotype was seen at least ten times. V is TRBV9 and J is TRBJ2-3; possible D gene TRBD1, 7 bases. V gave up 4 bases and J gave up 1 base, with 16 bases separating them. Germline V gene lookup returns CDR1 SGDLS and CDR2 YYNGEE. The CDR3 has 16 amino acids. CDR3 coding DNA: TGTGCCAGCAGCCCCAGGGGGGCGCGAGGCACAGATACGCAGTATTTT. Its translation is CASSPRGARGTDTQYF.

On this clonotype itself: A read error is likely, as this CDR3 ends without the conserved phenylalanine or tryptophan. This sequence joins TRBV19 and TRBJ1-4; D unresolved. This CDR3 comprises 14 residues. Trimming took 9 bases from V and 0 from J, leaving 11 bases between them. Germline CDR1 LNHDA, CDR2 SQIVND (reference sequence). This CDR3 is CASRRPATNEKLFL. Written as DNA, the CDR3 is TGTGCCAGCAGGCGGCCTGCAACTAATGAAAAACTGTTTCTT.

The chain recombines TRBV29-1 with TRBJ2-7; no reliable D call. The CDR3 loop spans 13 amino acids. Between the trimmed V and J ends, which lost 5 bases and 0 bases, there was a span of 11 bases. Germline values: CDR1 SQVTM, CDR2 ANQGSEA. The CDR3 bases are TGCAGCGTTCTCCCAAGTGGCTCCTACGAGCAGTACTTC. Amino acids: CSVLPSGSYEQYF.

This chain joins TRBV20-1 and TRBJ1-2; 10 nucleotides match TRBD1. The CDR3 length is 16 residues. CDR1 DFQATT and CDR2 SNEGSKA come from the germline V gene (reference sequence). V shed 3 bases, J shed 2 bases, and the junction held 9 bases outside the gene matches. CDR3 DNA: TGCAGTGCTAGTATGGACAGGGGGGGACTGAACTATGGCTACACCTTC. Encoded protein: CSASMDRGGLNYGYTF.

The rearrangement uses TRBV18 and TRBJ1-1, with TRBD1 matching over 11 bases. The CDR3 consists of 16 residues. Germline V gene sequence: CDR1 KGHSH, CDR2 LQKENI. V lost 3 bases, J lost 1 base, and 4 bases stayed unmatched. The CDR3 nucleotides read TGTGCCAGCTCACCCCAAGGACAGGGGGCGAACACTGAAGCTTTCTTT. It is translated as CASSPQGQGANTEAFF.

As to this clonotype: Compared with germline, one end of the junction differs, possibly owing to a read error. This chain links TRBV10-2 with TRBJ1-2; 8 nucleotides align to TRBD1. CDR3 length: 16 residues. Germline CDR1 WSHSY, CDR2 SAAADI. CDR3 sequence: CASSEVRDRSNYGNTF. The CDR3, as DNA: TGCGCCAGCAGTGAGGTCCGGGACAGGTCTAACTATGGCAACACCTTC.

This clonotype occurred many times. This chain connects TRBV11-3 to TRBJ2-5, with no clear D. Trimming left V 2 bases short and J 4 bases short, with 8 bases between. Germline CDR1 reads SGHNT; CDR2 reads YENEEA. This CDR3 spans 13 amino acids. Written as DNA, the CDR3 is TGTGCCAGCAGCTTAAACGGGCTAGAGACCCAGTACTTC. Protein product: CASSLNGLETQYF.

Note on this clonotype: A much larger clone sits a single nucleotide away, making a read error possible. The rearrangement uses TRBV5-4 and TRBJ1-1; D is perhaps TRBD1 (5 bases). V dropped 4 bases and J dropped 4 bases, with 14 bases sitting between them. The CDR3 consists of 14 residues. Germline-derived CDR1 and CDR2 are SGHNT and YYREEE (reference sequence). The CDR3 coding sequence is TGTGCCAGCAGCGAACGGGGGTTGAGCACTGAAGCTTTCTTT. Translation gives CASSERGLSTEAFF.